These T cell receptor beta chains were read from a single sample in a study of blood T cell repertoires in COVID-19. The table came from immunoSEQ multiplex PCR; TCRdb's copy has only in-frame clones and leaves some out. The repertoire includes about 110,000 clones, roughly 80% of them detected once, and 20% to 25% sits in the top ten. Sequenced sample: peripheral blood. The origin of the receptors is a man aged 70-80 years with active or convalescent COVID-19. Each CDR3 is given with its conserved first and last residue. A D gene is named only where the DNA matches it firmly. The listing skips clone size in some rows; elsewhere it reads once, few, many or a size class.

TRBV7-9	NA	NA	TRBJ2-7	TGTGCCAGCAGCTGGCGGGACGGAAGCTCCTACGAGCAGTACTTC	CASSWRDGSSYEQYF
TRBV30	NA	once	TRBJ2-7	TGTGCCTGGAGCAAGGGGGAAGGATACGAGCAGTACTTC	CAWSKGEGYEQYF
TRBV6-1	NA	few	TRBJ1-6	TGTGCCAGCAGTGAAGTAAATACCTATAATTCACCCCTCCACTTT	CASSEVNTYNSPLHF
TRBV5-4	TRBD1	NA	TRBJ2-3	TGTGCCAGCAGCCTGGACAGGGGAGGAGATACGCAGTATTTT	CASSLDRGGDTQYF
TRBV19	NA	NA	TRBJ1-1	TGTGCCAGTAGTAGCCAGGGGTCGAAGAACACTGAAGCTTTCTTT	CASSSQGSKNTEAFF
TRBV18	NA	NA	TRBJ1-1	TGTGCCAGCTCATCTCTAGGAGGGGAATTGACACAGGAAGCTTTCTTT	CASSSLGGELTQEAFF
TRBV19	TRBD1	NA	TRBJ1-2	TGTGCCAGTACCCCCGGGACAGGGACGATCTATGGCTACACCTTC	CASTPGTGTIYGYTF
TRBV14	NA	NA	TRBJ2-3	TGTGCCAGCAGCCAAGATCCCGGGATACGCACAGATACGCAGTATTTT	CASSQDPGIRTDTQYF
TRBV9	TRBD1	NA	TRBJ1-1	TGTGCCAGCAGCCCCCCGACAGGGGACAGGTCTGAAGCTTTCTTT	CASSPPTGDRSEAFF
TRBV9	TRBD2	NA	TRBJ2-2	TGTGCCAGCAGCCCAACTTTGCGGGGGGCATACACCGGGGAGCTGTTTTTT	CASSPTLRGAYTGELFF
TRBV7-2	TRBD1	few	TRBJ2-6	TGTGCCAGCAGCCCTCAGGGGGCCGGGGCCAACGTCCTGACTTTC	CASSPQGAGANVLTF
TRBV15	TRBD2	NA	TRBJ2-5	TGTGCCACCAGCAGAGATCAAGCGGGAGCACAGACCCAGTACTTC	CATSRDQAGAQTQYF
TRBV6-5	NA	NA	TRBJ2-1	TGTGCCAGCGAACAGGTGATTCCCTACAATGAGCAGTTCTTC	CASEQVIPYNEQFF
TRBV5-4	TRBD1	NA	TRBJ1-1	TGTGCCAGCAGCTTAGAGGGGGCGGGCACTGAAGCTTTCTTT	CASSLEGAGTEAFF
TRBV27	TRBD1	NA	TRBJ2-7	TGTGCCAGCAGTTTATTTGGGACAGCTCGCTACGAGCAGTACTTC	CASSLFGTARYEQYF
TRBV5-1	TRBD1	NA	TRBJ2-7	TGCGCCAGCAGCTCAGGGACAGGGTCAGGGGAGCAGTACTTC	CASSSGTGSGEQYF
TRBV15	NA	once	TRBJ2-7	TGTGCCACCAGCAGAGATAGGTTGGGCAGCTCCTACGAGCAGTACTTC	CATSRDRLGSSYEQYF
TRBV5-4	NA	NA	TRBJ2-2	TGTGCCAGCAGCCAGCCCGGGATAAACACCGGGGAGCTGTTTTTT	CASSQPGINTGELFF
TRBV12-5	TRBD2	once	TRBJ2-1	TGTGCTAGTGCCCAAGGCTCTGGCGGGAGGACATACAATGAGCAGTTCTTC	CASAQGSGGRTYNEQFF
TRBV7-8	TRBD2	NA	TRBJ2-2	TGTGCCAGCAACCTTCGGACTAGCGGGGGGTCCGGGGAGCTGTTTTTT	CASNLRTSGGSGELFF